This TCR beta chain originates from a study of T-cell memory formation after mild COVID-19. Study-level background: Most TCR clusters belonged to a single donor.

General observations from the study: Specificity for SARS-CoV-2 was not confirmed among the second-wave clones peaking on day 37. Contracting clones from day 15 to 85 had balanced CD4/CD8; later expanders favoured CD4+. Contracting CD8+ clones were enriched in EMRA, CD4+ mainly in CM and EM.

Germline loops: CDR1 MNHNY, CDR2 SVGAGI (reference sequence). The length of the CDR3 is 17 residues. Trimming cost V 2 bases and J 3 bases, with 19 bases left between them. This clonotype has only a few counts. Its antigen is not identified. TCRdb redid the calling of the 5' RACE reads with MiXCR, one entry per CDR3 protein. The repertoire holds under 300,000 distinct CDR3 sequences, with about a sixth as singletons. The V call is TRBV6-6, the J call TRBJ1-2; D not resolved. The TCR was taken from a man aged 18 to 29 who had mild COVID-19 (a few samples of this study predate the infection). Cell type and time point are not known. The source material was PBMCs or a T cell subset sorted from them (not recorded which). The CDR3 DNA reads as TGTGCCAGCAGTTACGGGCAGTCAGTCGTGTTGGACTATGGCTACACCTTC. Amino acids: CASSYGQSVVLDYGYTF.